This TCR beta chain was sequenced for a study of radiation and T cells in renal cell carcinoma. General observations from the study: Without pretreatment biopsies, baseline tumor clonotype presence was undetermined. Top tumor clonotypes rose in blood 2 weeks post-radiation, then contracted.

Produced via immunoSEQ multiplex PCR; TCRdb's table is partial and in-frame only. This sample yields approximately 110,000 clones, of which approximately 82% are seen a single time; approximately 3% belongs to the top ten. Described time point: baseline pretreatment blood. The sample's treatment: 15 Gy SBRT to primary tumor, nephrectomy 4 weeks later. After SBRT, blood was collected at 2 and 4 weeks, plus baseline. Clear cell pathology was present in this patient's renal cell carcinoma. Of note for this clone: Antigen specificity is unknown.

Sample: blood, taken from a patient whose treatment included radiotherapy and nephrectomy. The TCR sequence derives from a woman aged 60 to 75 with renal cell carcinoma.

The CDR3 reads CASSLFPSGAWTEAFF. CDR3 bases: TGTGCCAGCAGCTTATTCCCCAGCGGTGCTTGGACTGAAGCTTTCTTT. The chain recombines TRBV7-2 with TRBJ1-1; D is unresolved. The V and J ends lost 2 bases and 5 bases respectively, with 18 bases between them. The CDR3 has 16 residues. In germline, CDR1 is SGHTA, CDR2 FQGNSA.